The 28 T cell receptor beta chains in this list originate from one sample, sequenced in a study of blood T cell repertoires in COVID-19. Profiled with immunoSEQ multiplex PCR; TCRdb holds only in-frame clones, not every one. The data contain around 100,000 clones, just over 85% of them singletons. The sequencing sample was made of PBMCs or T cells enriched from blood (not recorded which). These receptors all stem from a woman in her 50s who had recovered from COVID-19.

The chain has TRBV19 and TRBJ1-5; unclear D gene. CDR1 is LNHDA, CDR2 SQIVND, per germline (reference sequence). V was cut by 3 bases and J by 3 bases, with 12 bases left in between. The CDR3 is 15 residues long. The CDR3 bases are TGTGCCAGTAGTATTCCCTCGGGGTTCAATCAGCCCCAGCATTTT. Translating it yields CASSIPSGFNQPQHF.

The genes are TRBV6-5 and TRBJ1-2; a possible D gene is TRBD1 (6 bases). The CDR3 contains 13 residues. The V gene lost 6 bases and the J gene lost 4 bases, with 12 bases spanning the gap. CDR1 is MNHEY and CDR2 is SVGAGI in the germline V gene. CDR3 sequence (DNA): TGTGCCAGCAGAGTGGGGGCGGGCTATGGCTACACCTTC. It is translated as CASRVGAGYGYTF.

This chain joins TRBV7-9 and TRBJ2-7; TRBD2 aligns across 14 bases. The junction had 10 bases not matched to a gene; V was cut back by 5 bases and J by 7 bases. CDR1 SEHNR and CDR2 FQNEAQ come from the germline V gene (reference sequence). This CDR3 contains 16 residues. This CDR3 reads CASSPGLAGDLWEQYF. CDR3 bases: TGTGCCAGCAGCCCGGGACTAGCGGGAGATTTGTGGGAGCAGTACTTC.

The rearrangement uses TRBV15 and TRBJ1-4; D is ambiguous. Trimming shortened V by 5 bases and J by 2 bases, and 9 bases separated the two germline ends. Germline assignment: CDR1 LNHNV and CDR2 YYDKDF (reference sequence). The CDR3 covers 14 residues. The CDR3 region is CATSGGLTNEKLFF. The CDR3 nucleotides read TGTGCCACCAGCGGAGGACTGACTAATGAAAAACTGTTTTTT.

The chain couples TRBV28 to TRBJ2-1, with D tentatively TRBD1 (6 bases). Trimming removed 3 bases at V and 5 bases at J, with 11 bases between. Germline V gives CDR1 MDHEN, CDR2 SYDVKM. The CDR3 has 14 residues. CDR3 sequence: CASSFLQGNNEQFF. CDR3 DNA sequence: TGTGCCAGCAGTTTCTTACAGGGAAACAATGAGCAGTTCTTC. Together with reference TRBV28 and TRBJ2-1, the CDR3 gives the full variable domain: DVKVTQSSRYLVKRTGEKVFLECVQDMDHENMFWYRQDPGLGLRLIYFSYDVKMKEKGDIPEGYSVSREKKERFSLILESASTNQTSMYLCASSFLQGNNEQFFGPGTRLTVL.

The chain recombines TRBV6-5 with TRBJ2-3; TRBD1 aligns across 7 bases. The V segment lost 2 bases and the J segment 2 bases; nucleotides outside the gene matches: 1. The CDR3 length is 14 residues. The germline V gene has CDR1 MNHEY and CDR2 SVGAGI. CDR3: CASSYGTDTDTQYF. The DNA for the CDR3 is TGTGCCAGCAGTTACGGGACAGACACAGATACGCAGTATTTT.

V and J are TRBV7-2 and TRBJ2-1; D is unclear. Germline V gives CDR1 SGHTA, CDR2 FQGNSA. Trimming shortened V by 5 bases and J by 1 base, and 15 bases separated the two germline ends. The CDR3 spans 16 residues. In DNA, the CDR3 is TGTGCCAGCAGCCGCCACGGGTCGGGTTCCTACAATGAGCAGTTCTTC. As protein: CASSRHGSGSYNEQFF.

The V and J genes are TRBV5-1 and TRBJ1-6; D not certain. Per germline, CDR1 SGHRS and CDR2 YFSETQ. The CDR3 spans 13 residues. V was trimmed by 5 bases and J by 7 bases, leaving 10 bases between them. The DNA for the CDR3 is TGCGCCAGCAGGCGGCAGAGCAATTCACCCCTCCACTTT. Amino acid sequence: CASRRQSNSPLHF.

The chain couples TRBV5-1 to TRBJ2-5; 7 nucleotides match TRBD1. Per germline, CDR1 SGHRS and CDR2 YFSETQ. CDR3 length: 15 amino acids. Germline trimming cut 4 bases from V and 3 bases from J; bases unmatched to any gene: 9. CDR3 nucleotides: TGCGCCAGCAGCCCTGGGACAGTGCCAGAAGAGACCCAGTACTTC. Its translation is CASSPGTVPEETQYF.

The chain has TRBV12-3 or TRBV12-4 and TRBJ1-1; D call uncertain. This CDR3 spans 13 amino acids. The V end was cut by 10 bases, the J end by 3 bases, with 15 bases between. This chain's CDR3 is CAIFPVSDTEAFF. As DNA, the CDR3 is TGTGCCATTTTCCCAGTGTCTGACACTGAAGCTTTCTTT.

V gene TRBV28 combines with J gene TRBJ1-5; D may be TRBD1 (6 bases). The V end lost 5 bases, the J end lost 0 bases, and 14 bases lay between the germline ends. Germline lookup yields CDR1 MDHEN and CDR2 SYDVKM. The CDR3 has 16 amino acids. The CDR3 loop is CASSTRQATSNQPQHF. The DNA for the CDR3 is TGTGCCAGCAGTACCCGACAGGCTACTAGCAATCAGCCCCAGCATTTT.

V and J are TRBV10-3 and TRBJ1-2; TRBD1 matches at 9 bases. CDR3 length: 15 amino acids. Germline CDR1 ENHRY, CDR2 SYGVKD. The trim removed 6 bases at V and 4 bases at J, leaving 9 bases unmatched. The CDR3 coding sequence is TGTGCCATCAGCGGCCGCCCGGGACAGGGCTATGGCTACACCTTC. Its translation is CAISGRPGQGYGYTF.

The chain carries TRBV30 and TRBJ1-6, with 8 positions matching TRBD1. V lost 0 bases to trimming and J lost 11 bases; unmatched junction nucleotides: 12. This CDR3 contains 16 residues. The germline gives CDR1 GTSNPN, CDR2 SVGIG (reference sequence). CDR3 region: CAWSVRAGGAGPPLHF. CDR3 bases: TGTGCCTGGAGTGTACGTGCAGGGGGCGCCGGTCCACCCCTCCACTTT.

This rearrangement joins TRBV6-5 to TRBJ2-3, with D tentatively TRBD2 (6 bases). Germline-derived CDR1 and CDR2 are MNHEY and SVGAGI. V was cut by 1 base and J by 2 bases, with 10 bases left in between. CDR3 length: 15 amino acids. The CDR3 spells CASSYFAGHTDTQYF. The CDR3 region has the DNA TGTGCCAGCAGTTACTTTGCGGGGCACACAGATACGCAGTATTTT.

This clone was detected only a few times. The gene calls are TRBV4-1 and TRBJ1-2; possible D gene TRBD1, 5 bases. CDR1 is MGHRA and CDR2 is YSYEKL in the germline V gene. V was trimmed by 5 bases and J by 6 bases, leaving 22 bases between them. The CDR3 covers 16 residues. This CDR3 is CASSSPREGGGDGYTF. CDR3 nucleotides: TGCGCCAGCAGCTCCCCGAGGGAGGGAGGAGGGGATGGCTACACCTTC.

This clone has only one observation. The chain employs TRBV7-2 and TRBJ1-3; D ambiguous. Per the germline V gene, CDR1 is SGHTA and CDR2 is FQGNSA. This CDR3 spans 13 amino acids. The V and J ends lost 4 bases and 4 bases respectively, with 8 bases between them. CDR3 amino acids: CASSSQIGNTIYF. The CDR3, as DNA: TGTGCCAGCAGCTCTCAGATAGGAAACACCATATATTTT.

The chain links TRBV28 to TRBJ2-1; TRBD2 aligns across 7 bases. The CDR3 consists of 12 residues. Germline lookup yields CDR1 MDHEN and CDR2 SYDVKM. Trimming at V came to 5 bases and at J to 9 bases, leaving 4 bases not matched to a gene. In DNA form, the CDR3 reads TGTGCCAGCAGTCTGCGGGGGACTGAGCAGTTCTTC. The encoded protein is CASSLRGTEQFF.

The chain joins TRBV28 to TRBJ2-6; maybe TRBD1 (6 bases). Per the germline V gene, CDR1 is MDHEN and CDR2 is SYDVKM. CDR3 length: 20 residues. The V end lost 1 base, the J end lost 0 bases, and 19 bases lay between the germline ends. The CDR3 coding sequence is TGTGCCAGCAGTTTATTGGTTCTGACAGGCCTTAGCTCTGGGGCCAACGTCCTGACTTTC. Amino acids: CASSLLVLTGLSSGANVLTF. The variable domain in full, completed from reference TRBV28 and TRBJ2-6, reads DVKVTQSSRYLVKRTGEKVFLECVQDMDHENMFWYRQDPGLGLRLIYFSYDVKMKEKGDIPEGYSVSREKKERFSLILESASTNQTSMYLCASSLLVLTGLSSGANVLTFGAGSRLTVL.

V gene TRBV2 combines with J gene TRBJ2-3; the D gene is possibly TRBD2 (6 bases). V was pared by 7 bases and J by 14 bases, with 22 bases between. CDR3 length: 13 residues. The germline CDR1 and CDR2 sequences are SNHLY and FYNNEI. CDR3 sequence: CASILPPSATLYF. The DNA of the CDR3 is TGTGCCAGCATCCTCCCCCCTAGCGCCACGTTGTATTTT.

This sequence joins TRBV5-6 and TRBJ1-4; D perhaps matches TRBD1 (6 bases). CDR3 length: 14 amino acids. The germline V gene has CDR1 SGHDT and CDR2 YYEEEE. Trimming took 4 bases from V and 5 from J, leaving 12 bases between them. The CDR3 sequence: CASSTDTGNEKLFF. In DNA form, the CDR3 reads TGTGCCAGCAGCACCGACACAGGGAATGAAAAACTGTTTTTT.

This clone was seen just once. The chain is built from TRBV24-1 and TRBJ2-7; unclear D gene. CDR3 length: 14 amino acids. V was shortened by 2 bases and J by 5 bases, with 12 bases between the two germline ends. CDR1 and CDR2 from the germline V gene are KGHDR and SFDVKD. In DNA form, the CDR3 reads TGTGCCACCAGTGATTCCTCCCCGGGTCACGAGCAGTACTTC. Its protein product is CATSDSSPGHEQYF.

This clone has just one count. The chain carries TRBV29-1 and TRBJ2-5, with 11 bases matching TRBD2. There are 17 residues in the CDR3. CDR1 and CDR2 from the germline V gene are SQVTM and ANQGSEA. V was clipped by 0 bases and J by 2 bases; unmatched bases: 8. The CDR3 region has the DNA TGCAGCGTTGAAGATCACCTAGCGGGAGGATCACAAGAGACCCAGTACTTC. Its protein product is CSVEDHLAGGSQETQYF. The entire variable domain, with the rest obtained from reference TRBV29-1 and TRBJ2-5, is as follows: SAVISQKPSRDICQRGTSLTIQCQVDSQVTMMFWYRQQPGQSLTLIATANQGSEATYESGFVIDKFPISRPNLTFSTLTVSNMSPEDSSIYLCSVEDHLAGGSQETQYFGPGTRLLVL.

The V and J genes are TRBV3-1 (or the pseudogene TRBV3-2) and TRBJ2-5; D possibly corresponds to TRBD2 (6 bases). Germline CDR1 is LGHDT and CDR2 is YNNKEL (reference sequence). The germline V and J ends were trimmed by 3 bases and 4 bases, with 9 bases remaining between them. The CDR3 extends over 13 amino acids. Written as DNA, the CDR3 is TGTGCCAGCAGCCATCGGGGGTCAGAGACCCAGTACTTC. Protein sequence: CASSHRGSETQYF.

This clone was seen only once. The chain is built from TRBV30 and TRBJ2-5; D is unclear. CDR3 length: 14 amino acids. V was cut by 0 bases and J by 1 base, with 9 bases left in between. Germline assignment: CDR1 GTSNPN and CDR2 SVGIG (reference sequence). CDR3 nucleotides: TGTGCCTGGAGTGTAAACATCGTCCAAGAGACCCAGTACTTC. This gives the protein CAWSVNIVQETQYF.

This clone was observed once. The rearrangement joins TRBV27 to TRBJ2-3; D is unresolved. The CDR3 is 12 amino acids. V lost 5 bases to trimming and J lost 7 bases, with 10 bases between them. CDR1 and CDR2 from the germline V gene are MNHEY and SMNVEV (reference sequence). In DNA, the CDR3 is TGTGCCAGCAGTCCCCTAACGAATACGCAGTATTTT. This encodes CASSPLTNTQYF.

V usage is TRBV19 and J usage is TRBJ2-1; 7 nucleotides match TRBD2. The CDR3 is 16 residues long. Germline V lookup: CDR1 LNHDA, CDR2 SQIVND (reference sequence). With 4 bases clipped from V and 4 bases from J, the junction kept 10 bases outside the gene matches. This CDR3 reads CASSTPAGLLYNEQFF. CDR3 in DNA: TGTGCCAGTAGTACCCCAGCGGGGCTCCTGTACAATGAGCAGTTCTTC.

The CDR3 loop is CSVKPQHF. The CDR3 DNA reads TGCAGTGTTAAGCCCCAGCATTTT. The chain joins TRBV20-1 to TRBJ1-5, with D uncertain. In germline, CDR1 is DFQATT, CDR2 SNEGSKA (reference sequence). This CDR3 is built from 8 residues. Between the trimmed V and J ends, which lost 7 bases and 8 bases, there was a span of 3 bases.

J is TRBJ1-1 and V is TRBV5-1; TRBD1 is a possible D gene (6 bases). The V end lost 6 bases, the J end lost 5 bases, and 20 bases lay between the germline ends. The CDR3 runs 15 residues. Germline-derived CDR1 and CDR2 are SGHRS and YFSETQ. CDR3 in DNA: TGCGCCAGCACCGAGGGGGTGGGCTTGAGGACTGAAGCTTTCTTT. Translation gives CASTEGVGLRTEAFF.